The 3 T cell receptor beta chains below were found in one sample sequenced in a study of PD-1 blockade in classical Hodgkin lymphoma. No patient escaped relapse after autologous stem cell transplantation, and brentuximab vedotin exposure varied. Assay used: immunoSEQ multiplex PCR; TCRdb lists only in-frame clones, some missing. The sample holds about 21,000 clones, approximately 70% seen once. This sample comprised peripheral blood mononuclear cells (PBMCs), obtained at baseline. All receptors come from a human donor with classical Hodgkin lymphoma.

The chain recombines TRBV2 with TRBJ2-7; D might be TRBD2 (5 bases). V was cut by 1 base and J by 4 bases, with 11 bases left in between. This CDR3 has 14 amino acids. Per the germline V gene, CDR1 is SNHLY and CDR2 is FYNNEI. The CDR3: CASSEDSGGYEQYF. CDR3 coding DNA: TGTGCCAGCAGTGAAGACAGCGGTGGGTACGAGCAGTACTTC.

V usage is TRBV28 and J usage is TRBJ2-7, with no clear D. Germline V gene data show CDR1 as MDHEN and CDR2 as SYDVKM. V lost 4 bases and J 1 base, leaving 11 bases between the germline ends. The CDR3 sequence is 14 residues long. CDR3 region: CASSSWTVSYEQYF. CDR3 DNA: TGTGCCAGCAGTTCTTGGACGGTTTCCTACGAGCAGTACTTC.

The chain recombines TRBV18 with TRBJ1-4; D is unclear. Germline V gene sequence: CDR1 KGHSH, CDR2 LQKENI. The CDR3 runs 16 residues. The germline V and J ends were trimmed by 3 bases and 5 bases, with 16 bases remaining between them. The DNA for the CDR3 is TGTGCCAGCTCACCGCGGGTCGGAACCTCAAATGAAAAACTGTTTTTT. As protein: CASSPRVGTSNEKLFF. Based on the CDR3 plus reference TRBV18 and TRBJ1-4, the full variable domain is NAGVMQNPRHLVRRRGQEARLRCSPMKGHSHVYWYRQLPEEGLKFMVYLQKENIIDESGMPKERFSAEFPKEGPSILRIQQVVRGDSAAYFCASSPRVGTSNEKLFFGSGTQLSVL.